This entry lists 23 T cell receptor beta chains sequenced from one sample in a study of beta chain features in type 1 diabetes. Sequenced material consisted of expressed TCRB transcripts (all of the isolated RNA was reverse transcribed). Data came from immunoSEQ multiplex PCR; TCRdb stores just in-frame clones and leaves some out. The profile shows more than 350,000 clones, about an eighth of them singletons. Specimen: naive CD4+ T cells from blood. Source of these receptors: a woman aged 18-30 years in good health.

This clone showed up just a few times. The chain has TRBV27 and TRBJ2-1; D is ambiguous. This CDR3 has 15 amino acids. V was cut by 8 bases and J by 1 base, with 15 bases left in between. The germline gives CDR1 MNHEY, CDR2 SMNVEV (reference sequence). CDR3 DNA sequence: TGTGCCAGCGGGGTTTTAGCACTTTCCTACAATGAGCAGTTCTTC. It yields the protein CASGVLALSYNEQFF.

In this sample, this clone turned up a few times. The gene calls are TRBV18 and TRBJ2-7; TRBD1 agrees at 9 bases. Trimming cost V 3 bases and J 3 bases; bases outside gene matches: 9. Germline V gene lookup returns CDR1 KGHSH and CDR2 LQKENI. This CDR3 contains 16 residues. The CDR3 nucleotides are TGTGCCAGCTCACCCGCACGCGGGACAGGGATCTACGAGCAGTACTTC. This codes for CASSPARGTGIYEQYF. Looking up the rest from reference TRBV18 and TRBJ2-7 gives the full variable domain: NAGVMQNPRHLVRRRGQEARLRCSPMKGHSHVYWYRQLPEEGLKFMVYLQKENIIDESGMPKERFSAEFPKEGPSILRIQQVVRGDSAAYFCASSPARGTGIYEQYFGPGTRLTVT.

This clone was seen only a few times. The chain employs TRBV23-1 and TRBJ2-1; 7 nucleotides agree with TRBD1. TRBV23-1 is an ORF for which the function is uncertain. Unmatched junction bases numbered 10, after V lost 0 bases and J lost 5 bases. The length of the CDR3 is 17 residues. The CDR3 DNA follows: TGCGCCAGCAGTCAATCGGGGAAAGGGGGCTGTGACAATGAGCAGTTCTTC. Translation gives CASSQSGKGGCDNEQFF.

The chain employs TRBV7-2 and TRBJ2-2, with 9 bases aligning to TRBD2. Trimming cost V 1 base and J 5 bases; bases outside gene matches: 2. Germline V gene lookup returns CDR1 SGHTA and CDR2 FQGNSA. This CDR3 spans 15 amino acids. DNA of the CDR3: TGTGCCAGCAGCTTAGGTGCGGGAGGGACCGGGGAGCTGTTTTTT. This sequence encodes CASSLGAGGTGELFF.

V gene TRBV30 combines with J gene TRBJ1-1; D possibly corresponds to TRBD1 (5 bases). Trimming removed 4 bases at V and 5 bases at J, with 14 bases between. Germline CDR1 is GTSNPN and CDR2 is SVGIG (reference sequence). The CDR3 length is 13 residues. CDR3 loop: CAWTRNRRTEAFF. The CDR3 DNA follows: TGTGCCTGGACCCGAAACAGGCGAACTGAAGCTTTCTTT.

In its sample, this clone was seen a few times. CDR3 nucleotides: TGTGCCAGTAGTATTGCTGGACACCTTAACTATGGCTACACCTTC. Its translation: CASSIAGHLNYGYTF. The chain links TRBV19 to TRBJ1-2, with a possible D match to TRBD1 (5 bases). Trimming took 3 bases from V and 1 from J, leaving 12 bases between them. The CDR3 is 15 amino acids. Germline CDR1 reads LNHDA; CDR2 reads SQIVND (reference sequence). Looking up the rest from reference TRBV19 and TRBJ1-2 gives the full variable domain: DGGITQSPKYLFRKEGQNVTLSCEQNLNHDAMYWYRQDPGQGLRLIYYSQIVNDFQKGDIAEGYSVSREKKESFPLTVTSAQKNPTAFYLCASSIAGHLNYGYTFGSGTRLTVV.

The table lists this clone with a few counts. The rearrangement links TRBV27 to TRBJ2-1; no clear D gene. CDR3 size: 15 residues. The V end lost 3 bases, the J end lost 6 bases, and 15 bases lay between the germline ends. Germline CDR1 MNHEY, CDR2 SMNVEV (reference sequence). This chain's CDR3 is CASSLDFFGTNEQFF. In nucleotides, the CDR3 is TGTGCCAGCAGTTTGGATTTTTTCGGCACCAATGAGCAGTTCTTC.

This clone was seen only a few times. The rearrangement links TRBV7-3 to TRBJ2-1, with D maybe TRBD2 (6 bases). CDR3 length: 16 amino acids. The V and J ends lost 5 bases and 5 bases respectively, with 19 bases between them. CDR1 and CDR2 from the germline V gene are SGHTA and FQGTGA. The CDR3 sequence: CASSISSGSGNNEQFF. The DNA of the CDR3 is TGTGCCAGCAGCATCAGTAGCGGTAGCGGTAACAATGAGCAGTTCTTC. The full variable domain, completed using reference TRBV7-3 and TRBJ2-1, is GAGVSQTPSNKVTEKGKYVELRCDPISGHTALYWYRQSLGQGPEFLIYFQGTGAADDSGLPNDRFFAVRPEGSVSTLKIQRTERGDSAVYLCASSISSGSGNNEQFFGPGTRLTVL.

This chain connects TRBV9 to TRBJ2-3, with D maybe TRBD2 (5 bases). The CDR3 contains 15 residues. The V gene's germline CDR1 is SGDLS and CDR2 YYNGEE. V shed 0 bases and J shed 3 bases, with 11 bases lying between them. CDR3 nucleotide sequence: TGTGCCAGCAGCGTAGAGGTCCGGGGAACAGATACGCAGTATTTT. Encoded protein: CASSVEVRGTDTQYF.

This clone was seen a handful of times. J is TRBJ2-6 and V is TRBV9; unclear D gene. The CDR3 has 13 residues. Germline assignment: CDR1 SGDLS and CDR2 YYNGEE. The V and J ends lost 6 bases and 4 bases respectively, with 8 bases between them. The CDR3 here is CASKLPGANVLTF. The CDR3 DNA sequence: TGTGCCAGCAAGTTGCCCGGGGCCAACGTCCTGACTTTC.

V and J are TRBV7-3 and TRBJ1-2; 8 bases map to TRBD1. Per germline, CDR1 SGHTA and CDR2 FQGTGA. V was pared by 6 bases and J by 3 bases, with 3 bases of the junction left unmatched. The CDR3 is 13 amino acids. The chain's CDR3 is CASSLQGDYGYTF. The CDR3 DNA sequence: TGTGCCAGCAGTCTACAGGGGGACTATGGCTACACCTTC.

CDR3 in amino acids: CSVGGVSGYTF. CDR3 bases: TGCAGCGTTGGCGGGGTCTCTGGCTACACCTTC. The J gene is TRBJ1-2, the V gene TRBV29-1; D gene unclear. The CDR3 is made up of 11 amino acids. Trimming took off 4 bases at V and 7 bases at J, with 10 bases between the two ends. Germline V gene sequence: CDR1 SQVTM, CDR2 ANQGSEA.

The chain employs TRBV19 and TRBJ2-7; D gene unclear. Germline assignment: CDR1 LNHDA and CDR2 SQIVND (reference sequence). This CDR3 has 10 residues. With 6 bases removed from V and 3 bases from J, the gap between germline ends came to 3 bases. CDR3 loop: CASSLYEQYV. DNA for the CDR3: TGTGCCAGTAGCCTCTACGAGCAGTACGTC.

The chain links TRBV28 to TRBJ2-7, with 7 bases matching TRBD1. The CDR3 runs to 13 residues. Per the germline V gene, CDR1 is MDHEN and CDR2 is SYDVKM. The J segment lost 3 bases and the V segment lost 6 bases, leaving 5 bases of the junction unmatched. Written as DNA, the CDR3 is TGTGCCAGCAGCGCGACAGGGTACTACGAGCAGTACGTC. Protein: CASSATGYYEQYV.

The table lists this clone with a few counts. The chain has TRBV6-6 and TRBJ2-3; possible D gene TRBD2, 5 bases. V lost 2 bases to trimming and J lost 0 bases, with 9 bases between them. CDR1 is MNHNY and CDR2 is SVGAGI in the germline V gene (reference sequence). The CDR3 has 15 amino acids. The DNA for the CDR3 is TGTGCCAGCAGTTACGGGAGACCGAGCACAGATACGCAGTATTTT. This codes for CASSYGRPSTDTQYF.

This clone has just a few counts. This CDR3 reads CASSPHRGYEQYV. DNA for the CDR3: TGTGCCAGCTCACCACATAGGGGCTACGAGCAGTACGTC. This sequence joins TRBV18 and TRBJ2-7, with D possibly TRBD1 on 5 matching bases. Germline V gene lookup returns CDR1 KGHSH and CDR2 LQKENI. The CDR3 consists of 13 residues. Trimming removed 1 base at V and 3 bases at J, with 7 bases between.

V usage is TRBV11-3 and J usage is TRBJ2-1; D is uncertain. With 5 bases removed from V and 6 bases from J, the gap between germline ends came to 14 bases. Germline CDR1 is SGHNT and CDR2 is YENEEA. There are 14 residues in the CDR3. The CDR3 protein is CASSTLADANEQFF. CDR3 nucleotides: TGTGCCAGCAGCACCCTCGCGGACGCCAATGAGCAGTTCTTC.

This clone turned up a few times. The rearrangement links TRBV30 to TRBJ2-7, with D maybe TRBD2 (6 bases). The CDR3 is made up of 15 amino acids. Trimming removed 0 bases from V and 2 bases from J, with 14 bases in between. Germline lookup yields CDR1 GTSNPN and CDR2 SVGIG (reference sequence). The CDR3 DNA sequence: TGTGCCTGGAGTGTCCAATGGGCGGGAACCTACGAGCAGTACTTC. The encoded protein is CAWSVQWAGTYEQYF.

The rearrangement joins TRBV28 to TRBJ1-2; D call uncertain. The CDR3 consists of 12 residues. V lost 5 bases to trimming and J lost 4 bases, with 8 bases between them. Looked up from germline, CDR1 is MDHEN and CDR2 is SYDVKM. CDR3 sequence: CASSQDLYGYTF. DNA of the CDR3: TGTGCCAGCAGTCAGGACCTCTATGGCTACACCTTC.

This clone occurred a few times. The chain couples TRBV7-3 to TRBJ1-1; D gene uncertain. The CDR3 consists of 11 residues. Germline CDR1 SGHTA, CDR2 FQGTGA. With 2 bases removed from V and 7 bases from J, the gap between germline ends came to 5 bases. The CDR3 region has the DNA TGTGCCAGCAGCTTATTGAATGAAGCTTTCTTT. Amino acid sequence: CASSLLNEAFF.

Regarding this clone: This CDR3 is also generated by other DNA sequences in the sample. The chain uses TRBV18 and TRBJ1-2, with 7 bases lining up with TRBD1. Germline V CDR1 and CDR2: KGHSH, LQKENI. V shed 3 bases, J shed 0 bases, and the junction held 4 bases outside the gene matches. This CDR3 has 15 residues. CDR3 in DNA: TGTGCCAGCTCACCGACCGGGACAGCTAACTATGGCTACACCTTC. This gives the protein CASSPTGTANYGYTF.

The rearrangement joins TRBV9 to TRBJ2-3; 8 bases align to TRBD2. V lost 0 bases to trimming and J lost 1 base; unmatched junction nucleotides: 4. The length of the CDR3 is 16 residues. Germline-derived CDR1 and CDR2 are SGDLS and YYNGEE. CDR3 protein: CASSVGPAGGTDTQYF. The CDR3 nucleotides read TGTGCCAGCAGCGTAGGTCCAGCGGGGGGCACAGATACGCAGTATTTT.

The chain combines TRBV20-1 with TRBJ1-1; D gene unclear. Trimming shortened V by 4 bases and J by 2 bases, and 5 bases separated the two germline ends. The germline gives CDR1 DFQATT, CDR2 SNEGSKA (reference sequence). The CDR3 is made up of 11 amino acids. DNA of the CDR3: TGCAGTGCTATCAGCAACACTGAAGCTTTCTTT. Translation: CSAISNTEAFF.